These 18 T cell receptor beta chains were sequenced from one sample in a study of blood T cell repertoires in COVID-19. The assay was immunoSEQ multiplex PCR, and TCRdb's table has in-frame clones only and misses some. The sample includes 150,000 to 190,000 clones, over 75% seen only once; the top ten take about 15%. Source material: peripheral blood. The receptors here all came from a woman aged 35 to 49 with acute or convalescent COVID-19.

This clone was counted between two and nine times. The V gene is TRBV21-1, the J gene TRBJ1-2; whether TRBD1, the table's D call, matches the DNA was not checked. TRBV21-1 has pseudogene status. This CDR3 is 13 amino acids long. The CDR3 here is CASRKHLGDGYTF. DNA for the CDR3: TGTGCCAGCAGAAAACACTTAGGGGATGGCTACACCTTC.

The chain uses TRBV30 and TRBJ1-1; D remains ambiguous. The CDR3 is 13 residues long. Germline CDR1 reads GTSNPN; CDR2 reads SVGIG (reference sequence). Trimming shortened V by 2 bases and J by 1 base, and 8 bases separated the two germline ends. The CDR3 region has the DNA TGTGCCTGGAGTATACACGAGAACACTGAAGCTTTCTTT. Its translation: CAWSIHENTEAFF.

This clone has just one count. The genes are TRBV7-8 and TRBJ2-1; 10 positions match TRBD2. This CDR3 contains 16 residues. Germline V gene sequence: CDR1 SGHVS, CDR2 FQNEAQ. V lost 0 bases to trimming and J lost 5 bases; unmatched junction nucleotides: 4. The CDR3 sequence is CASSLAPSGGHNEQFF. CDR3 in DNA: TGTGCCAGCAGCTTAGCGCCTAGCGGGGGCCACAATGAGCAGTTCTTC.

This rearrangement joins TRBV9 to TRBJ2-1, with TRBD2 matching over 11 bases. This CDR3 has 19 residues. V lost 0 bases to trimming and J lost 0 bases; unmatched junction nucleotides: 8. Germline V CDR1 and CDR2: SGDLS, YYNGEE. In DNA, the CDR3 is TGTGCCAGCAGCGTAGCCTCTATAGCGGGGGGGAGCTCCTACAATGAGCAGTTCTTC. Its translation is CASSVASIAGGSSYNEQFF.

The V gene is TRBV6-5, the J gene TRBJ2-3; 8 nucleotides align to TRBD1. The CDR3 has 13 amino acids. In germline, CDR1 is MNHEY, CDR2 SVGAGI. V was pared by 6 bases and J by 2 bases, with 1 base of the junction left unmatched. The CDR3 bases are TGTGCCAGCAGGACAGGGGACACAGATACGCAGTATTTT. It specifies CASRTGDTDTQYF.

The V call is TRBV7-2, the J call TRBJ2-3; 7 bases match TRBD2. Trimming took 0 bases from V and 2 from J; bases not matched to a gene: 8. CDR1 SGHTA and CDR2 FQGNSA come from the germline V gene. The CDR3 has 17 residues. The CDR3 loop reads CASSLALAGVDTDTQYF. The DNA of the CDR3 is TGTGCCAGCAGCTTAGCTCTCGCGGGGGTTGACACAGATACGCAGTATTTT.

This chain links TRBV5-1 with TRBJ2-7; D might be TRBD2 (6 bases). Trimming pared 4 bases from V and 6 bases from J, leaving 8 bases between. CDR3 length: 11 residues. The germline CDR1 and CDR2 sequences are SGHRS and YFSETQ. The CDR3 DNA reads as TGCGCCAGCAGCCGCGGGACCGAGCAGTACTTC. It is translated as CASSRGTEQYF. Supplemented by reference TRBV5-1 and TRBJ2-7, the full variable domain reads KAGVTQTPRYLIKTRGQQVTLSCSPISGHRSVSWYQQTPGQGLQFLFEYFSETQRNKGNFPGRFSGRQFSNSRSEMNVSTLELGDSALYLCASSRGTEQYFGPGTRLTVT.

This clone was picked up one time. The rearrangement links TRBV6-1 to TRBJ2-7; no definite D call. Germline V lookup: CDR1 MNHNS, CDR2 SASEGT. V dropped 0 bases and J dropped 3 bases, with 3 bases sitting between them. The CDR3 sequence is 12 residues long. DNA of the CDR3: TGTGCCAGCAGTGAAGCCTTCTACGAGCAGTACTTC. Its protein product is CASSEAFYEQYF.

The V call is TRBV19, the J call TRBJ2-1; maybe TRBD2 (6 bases). The CDR3 sequence is 16 residues long. V was pared by 5 bases and J by 3 bases, with 17 bases between. Germline lookup yields CDR1 LNHDA and CDR2 SQIVND (reference sequence). The CDR3 region is CASSYPRTGSYNEQFF. As DNA, the CDR3 is TGTGCCAGTAGTTACCCCCGAACCGGGAGCTACAATGAGCAGTTCTTC.

The chain employs TRBV2 and TRBJ2-5; D uncertain. Per the germline V gene, CDR1 is SNHLY and CDR2 is FYNNEI. This CDR3 has 14 residues. V gave up 6 bases and J gave up 1 base, with 12 bases separating them. CDR3 sequence reads: CASSVGALQETQYF. In nucleotides, the CDR3 is TGTGCCAGCAGCGTTGGAGCACTCCAAGAGACCCAGTACTTC.

This clone was detected once. The rearrangement links TRBV11-2 to TRBJ2-1, with a weak D call TRBD1 (5 bases). V was clipped by 7 bases and J by 0 bases, with 16 bases between them. The V gene's germline CDR1 is SGHAT and CDR2 FQNNGV. The CDR3 length is 16 residues. CDR3 DNA: TGTGCCAGCACCAAACTTTCAGGGTCCTCCTACAATGAGCAGTTCTTC. Translating it yields CASTKLSGSSYNEQFF.

This chain links TRBV24-1 with TRBJ2-7; a possible D gene is TRBD1 (6 bases). The CDR3 runs to 12 residues. Deletions cut 2 bases from V and 12 bases from J, with 13 bases between. Per germline, CDR1 KGHDR and CDR2 SFDVKD. CDR3 sequence reads: CATSDYAGARYF. The CDR3 DNA is TGTGCCACCAGTGATTATGCAGGGGCGCGGTACTTC.

The rearrangement joins TRBV3-1 (or the pseudogene TRBV3-2) to TRBJ1-1; 8 bases fit TRBD1. V lost 4 bases to trimming and J lost 0 bases; unmatched junction nucleotides: 13. From germline, CDR1 is LGHDT and CDR2 YNNKEL (reference sequence). This CDR3 spans 18 amino acids. CDR3: CASSPSGQAVPMNTEAFF. The DNA of the CDR3 is TGTGCCAGCAGCCCCTCGGGACAGGCCGTACCTATGAACACTGAAGCTTTCTTT.

This clone was seen just once. The chain combines TRBV4-1 with TRBJ2-5; the match to TRBD2 covers 10 bases. From germline, CDR1 is MGHRA and CDR2 YSYEKL. After removal of 5 bases from V and 4 bases from J, the junction contained 10 bases not matched to a gene. The CDR3 is 16 amino acids. The CDR3 DNA follows: TGCGCCAGCAGCTCTCTAGCGGGAGCTCCTACAGAGACCCAGTACTTC. This sequence encodes CASSSLAGAPTETQYF.

The chain recombines TRBV7-2 with TRBJ2-5; TRBD2 agrees at 10 bases. The germline V gene encodes CDR1 SGHTA and CDR2 FQGNSA. The V gene end was trimmed by 10 bases and the J gene end by 4 bases; junction bases not matched to a gene: 9. The length of the CDR3 is 14 residues. The CDR3 protein is CATGAGGMVETQYF. Here the CDR3 DNA reads TGTGCCACTGGAGCGGGAGGGATGGTAGAGACCCAGTACTTC. The variable domain in full, completed from reference TRBV7-2 and TRBJ2-5, reads GAGVSQSPSNKVTEKGKDVELRCDPISGHTALYWYRQSLGQGLEFLIYFQGNSAPDKSGLPSDRFSAERTGGSVSTLTIQRTQQEDSAVYLCATGAGGMVETQYFGPGTRLLVL.

This chain joins TRBV5-6 and TRBJ2-7; 7 bases match TRBD2. The V gene's germline CDR1 is SGHDT and CDR2 YYEEEE. Losses at the gene ends were 4 bases for V and 2 bases for J; bases not matched to a gene: 9. The CDR3 length is 15 residues. Written as DNA, the CDR3 is TGTGCCAGCAGCGCCCCGTGGGGGGGAACCTACGAGCAGTACTTC. Translation: CASSAPWGGTYEQYF.

The chain is built from TRBV28 and TRBJ2-2; 8 nucleotides match TRBD2. V was pared by 4 bases and J by 5 bases, with 6 bases of the junction left unmatched. CDR1 MDHEN and CDR2 SYDVKM come from the germline V gene. The CDR3 runs to 15 residues. CDR3 region: CASSSGTRGTGELFF. The CDR3 DNA reads as TGTGCCAGCAGTTCTGGGACTAGAGGGACCGGGGAGCTGTTTTTT.

This chain links TRBV19 with TRBJ1-1; 7 positions match TRBD1. The length of the CDR3 is 14 residues. In germline, CDR1 is LNHDA, CDR2 SQIVND (reference sequence). With V trimmed by 6 bases and J by 1 base, 5 bases remained unmatched. The CDR3 DNA sequence: TGTGCCAGTAGCCTTGGACAGGAGAACACTGAAGCTTTCTTT. Residues: CASSLGQENTEAFF. Filled out from reference TRBV19 and TRBJ1-1, the complete variable domain reads DGGITQSPKYLFRKEGQNVTLSCEQNLNHDAMYWYRQDPGQGLRLIYYSQIVNDFQKGDIAEGYSVSREKKESFPLTVTSAQKNPTAFYLCASSLGQENTEAFFGQGTRLTVV.